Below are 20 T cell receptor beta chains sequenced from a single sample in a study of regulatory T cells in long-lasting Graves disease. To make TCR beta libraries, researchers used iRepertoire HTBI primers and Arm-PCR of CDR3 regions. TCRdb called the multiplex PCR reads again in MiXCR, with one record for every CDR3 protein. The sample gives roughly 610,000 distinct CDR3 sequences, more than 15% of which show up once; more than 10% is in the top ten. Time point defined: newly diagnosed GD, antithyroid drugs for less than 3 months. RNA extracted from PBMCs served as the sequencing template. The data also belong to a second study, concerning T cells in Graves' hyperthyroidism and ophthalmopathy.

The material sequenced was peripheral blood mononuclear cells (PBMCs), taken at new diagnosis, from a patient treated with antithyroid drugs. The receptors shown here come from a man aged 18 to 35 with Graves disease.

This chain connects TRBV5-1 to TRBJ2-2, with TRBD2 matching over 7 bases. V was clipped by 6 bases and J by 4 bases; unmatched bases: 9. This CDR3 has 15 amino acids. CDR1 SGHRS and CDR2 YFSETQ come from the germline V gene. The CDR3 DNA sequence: TGCGCCAGCACCCAACAAGCGGGAAGCACCGGGGAGCTGTTTTTT. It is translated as CASTQQAGSTGELFF. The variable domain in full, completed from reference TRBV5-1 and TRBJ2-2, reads KAGVTQTPRYLIKTRGQQVTLSCSPISGHRSVSWYQQTPGQGLQFLFEYFSETQRNKGNFPGRFSGRQFSNSRSEMNVSTLELGDSALYLCASTQQAGSTGELFFGEGSRLTVL.

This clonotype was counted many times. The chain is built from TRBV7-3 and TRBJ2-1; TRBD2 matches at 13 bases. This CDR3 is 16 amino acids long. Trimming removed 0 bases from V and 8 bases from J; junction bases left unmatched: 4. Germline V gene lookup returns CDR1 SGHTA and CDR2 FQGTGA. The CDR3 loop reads CASSLTGTSGTYEQFF. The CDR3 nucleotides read TGTGCCAGCAGCTTAACGGGGACTAGCGGGACGTATGAGCAGTTCTTC.

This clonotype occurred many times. CDR3 protein: CASTRTGDFGNEQFF. The CDR3 DNA reads as TGTGCCAGCACCCGGACAGGGGACTTCGGGAATGAGCAGTTCTTC. The chain joins TRBV27 to TRBJ2-1, with 9 bases aligning to TRBD1. There are 15 residues in the CDR3. The germline V gene encodes CDR1 MNHEY and CDR2 SMNVEV (reference sequence). Germline trimming cut 7 bases from V and 7 bases from J; bases unmatched to any gene: 11.

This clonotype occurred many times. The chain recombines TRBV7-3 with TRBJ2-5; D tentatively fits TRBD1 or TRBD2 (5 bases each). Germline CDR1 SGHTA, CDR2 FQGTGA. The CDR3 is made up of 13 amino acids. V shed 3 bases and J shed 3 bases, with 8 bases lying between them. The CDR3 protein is CASSFGAEETQYF. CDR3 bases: TGTGCCAGCAGCTTCGGGGCAGAAGAGACCCAGTACTTC.

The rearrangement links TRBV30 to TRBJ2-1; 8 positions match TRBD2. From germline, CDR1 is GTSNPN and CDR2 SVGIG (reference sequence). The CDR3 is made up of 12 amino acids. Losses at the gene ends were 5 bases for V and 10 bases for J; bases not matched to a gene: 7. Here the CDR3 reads CAWDPTSGEQFF. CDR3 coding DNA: TGTGCCTGGGACCCTACTAGCGGCGAGCAGTTCTTC.

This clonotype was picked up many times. The CDR3 nucleotides are TGTGCCAGCAGACCCGGGACCACCTACGAGCAGTACTTC. Amino acid sequence: CASRPGTTYEQYF. The chain couples TRBV27 to TRBJ2-7; D may be TRBD1 or TRBD2 (5 bases each). Germline CDR1 reads MNHEY; CDR2 reads SMNVEV (reference sequence). The CDR3 totals 13 residues. Trimming cost V 6 bases and J 2 bases, with 11 bases left between them.

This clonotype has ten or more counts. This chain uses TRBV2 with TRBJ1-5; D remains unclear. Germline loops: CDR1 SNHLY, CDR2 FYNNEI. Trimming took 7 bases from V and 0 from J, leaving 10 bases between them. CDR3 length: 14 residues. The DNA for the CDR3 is TGTGCCAGCAATAAGGCTAATAGCAATCAGCCCCAGCATTTT. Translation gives CASNKANSNQPQHF.

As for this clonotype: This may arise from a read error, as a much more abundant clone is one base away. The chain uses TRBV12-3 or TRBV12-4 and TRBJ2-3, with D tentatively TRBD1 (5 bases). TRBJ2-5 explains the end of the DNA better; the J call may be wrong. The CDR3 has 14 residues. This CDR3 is CASSRFTGQEIQYF. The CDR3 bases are TGTGCCAGCAGCAGGTTTACAGGTCAAGAGATCCAGTACTTC.

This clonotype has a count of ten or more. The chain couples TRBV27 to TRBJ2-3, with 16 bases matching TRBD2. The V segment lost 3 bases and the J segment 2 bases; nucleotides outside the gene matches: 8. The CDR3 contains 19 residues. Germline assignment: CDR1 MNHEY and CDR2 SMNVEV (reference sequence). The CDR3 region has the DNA TGTGCCAGCAGTTTCTATTCGGGACTAGCGGGAGGGTACACAGATACGCAGTATTTT. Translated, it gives CASSFYSGLAGGYTDTQYF.

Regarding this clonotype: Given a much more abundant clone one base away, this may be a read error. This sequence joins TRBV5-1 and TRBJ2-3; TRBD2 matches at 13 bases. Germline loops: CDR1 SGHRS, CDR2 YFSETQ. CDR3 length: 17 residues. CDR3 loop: CASSLGRLAGGLDMQYF. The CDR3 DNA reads TGTGCCAGCAGCTTAGGACGACTAGCGGGAGGACTGGATATGCAGTATTTT.

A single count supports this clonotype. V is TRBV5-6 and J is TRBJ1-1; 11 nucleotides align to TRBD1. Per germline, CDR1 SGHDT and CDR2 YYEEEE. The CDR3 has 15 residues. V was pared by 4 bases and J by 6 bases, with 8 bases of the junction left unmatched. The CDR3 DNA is TGTGCCAGCAGCCACGGACAGGGGGCTTGGTCTGAAGCTTTCTTT. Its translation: CASSHGQGAWSEAFF.

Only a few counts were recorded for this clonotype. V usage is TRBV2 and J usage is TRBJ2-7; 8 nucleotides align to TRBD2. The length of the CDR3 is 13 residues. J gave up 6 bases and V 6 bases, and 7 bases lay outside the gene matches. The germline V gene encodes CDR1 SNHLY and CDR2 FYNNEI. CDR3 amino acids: CASSAGLVGEQYF. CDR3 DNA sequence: TGTGCCAGCAGCGCGGGACTAGTGGGCGAGCAGTACTTC.

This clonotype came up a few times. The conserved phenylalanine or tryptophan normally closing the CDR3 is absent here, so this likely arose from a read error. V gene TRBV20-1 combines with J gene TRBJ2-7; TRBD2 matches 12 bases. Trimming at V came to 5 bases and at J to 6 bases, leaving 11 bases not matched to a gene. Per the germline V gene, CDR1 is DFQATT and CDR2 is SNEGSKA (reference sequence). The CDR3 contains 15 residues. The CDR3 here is CSAVNRLAGVSEQYL. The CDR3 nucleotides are TGCAGTGCTGTTAACAGACTAGCGGGAGTGTCCGAGCAGTACCTC.

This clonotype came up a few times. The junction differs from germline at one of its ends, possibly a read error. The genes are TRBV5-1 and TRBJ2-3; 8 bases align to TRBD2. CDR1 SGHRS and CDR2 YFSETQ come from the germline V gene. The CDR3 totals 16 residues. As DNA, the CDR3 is TGTGCCAGCAGGCGTTGGGCTAGCGGGAGCACAGATACGCAGTATTTT. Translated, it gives CASRRWASGSTDTQYF.

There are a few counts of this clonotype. CDR3 nucleotides: TGTGCCAGCAGCCGATTGGACAGGTCGTATACAGATACGCAGTATTTT. It encodes CASSRLDRSYTDTQYF. The chain is built from TRBV3-1 and TRBJ2-3; 7 bases are a match to TRBD1. The V segment lost 4 bases and the J segment 3 bases; nucleotides outside the gene matches: 10. The CDR3 covers 16 residues. Germline CDR1 reads LGHDT; CDR2 reads YNNKEL (reference sequence).

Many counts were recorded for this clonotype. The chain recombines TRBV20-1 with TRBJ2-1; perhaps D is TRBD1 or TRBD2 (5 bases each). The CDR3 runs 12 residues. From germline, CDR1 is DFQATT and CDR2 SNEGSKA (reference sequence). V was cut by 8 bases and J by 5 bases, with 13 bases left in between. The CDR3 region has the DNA TGCAGTCCGGGGCAGGGCGACAATGAGCAGTTCTTC. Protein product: CSPGQGDNEQFF.

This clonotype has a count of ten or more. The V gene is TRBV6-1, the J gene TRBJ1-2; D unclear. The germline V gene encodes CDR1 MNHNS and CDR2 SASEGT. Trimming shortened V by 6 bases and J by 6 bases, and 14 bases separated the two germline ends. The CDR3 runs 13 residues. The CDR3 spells CASSPREGHGYTF. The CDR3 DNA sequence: TGTGCCAGCAGCCCTAGGGAAGGGCATGGCTACACCTTC.

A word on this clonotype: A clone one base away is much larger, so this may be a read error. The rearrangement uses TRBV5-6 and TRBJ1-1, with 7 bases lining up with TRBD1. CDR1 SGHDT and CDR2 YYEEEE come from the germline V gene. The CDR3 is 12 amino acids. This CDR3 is CASSLAAGGASF. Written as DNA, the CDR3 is TGTGCCAGCAGCTTGGCGGCAGGGGGAGCTTCCTTT.

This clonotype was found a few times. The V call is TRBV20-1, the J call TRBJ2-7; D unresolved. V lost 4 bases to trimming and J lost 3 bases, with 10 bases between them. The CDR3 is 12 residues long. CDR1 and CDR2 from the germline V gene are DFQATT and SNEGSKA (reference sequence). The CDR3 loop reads CSAMTRNYEQYF. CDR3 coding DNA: TGCAGTGCTATGACTCGTAACTACGAGCAGTACTTC.

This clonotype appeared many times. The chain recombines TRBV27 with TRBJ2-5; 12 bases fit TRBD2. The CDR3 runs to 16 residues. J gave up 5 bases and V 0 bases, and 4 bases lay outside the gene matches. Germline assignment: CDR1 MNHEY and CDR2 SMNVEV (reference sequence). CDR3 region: CASSLSASGRGETQYF. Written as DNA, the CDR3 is TGTGCCAGCAGTTTATCGGCTAGCGGGAGGGGGGAGACCCAGTACTTC.